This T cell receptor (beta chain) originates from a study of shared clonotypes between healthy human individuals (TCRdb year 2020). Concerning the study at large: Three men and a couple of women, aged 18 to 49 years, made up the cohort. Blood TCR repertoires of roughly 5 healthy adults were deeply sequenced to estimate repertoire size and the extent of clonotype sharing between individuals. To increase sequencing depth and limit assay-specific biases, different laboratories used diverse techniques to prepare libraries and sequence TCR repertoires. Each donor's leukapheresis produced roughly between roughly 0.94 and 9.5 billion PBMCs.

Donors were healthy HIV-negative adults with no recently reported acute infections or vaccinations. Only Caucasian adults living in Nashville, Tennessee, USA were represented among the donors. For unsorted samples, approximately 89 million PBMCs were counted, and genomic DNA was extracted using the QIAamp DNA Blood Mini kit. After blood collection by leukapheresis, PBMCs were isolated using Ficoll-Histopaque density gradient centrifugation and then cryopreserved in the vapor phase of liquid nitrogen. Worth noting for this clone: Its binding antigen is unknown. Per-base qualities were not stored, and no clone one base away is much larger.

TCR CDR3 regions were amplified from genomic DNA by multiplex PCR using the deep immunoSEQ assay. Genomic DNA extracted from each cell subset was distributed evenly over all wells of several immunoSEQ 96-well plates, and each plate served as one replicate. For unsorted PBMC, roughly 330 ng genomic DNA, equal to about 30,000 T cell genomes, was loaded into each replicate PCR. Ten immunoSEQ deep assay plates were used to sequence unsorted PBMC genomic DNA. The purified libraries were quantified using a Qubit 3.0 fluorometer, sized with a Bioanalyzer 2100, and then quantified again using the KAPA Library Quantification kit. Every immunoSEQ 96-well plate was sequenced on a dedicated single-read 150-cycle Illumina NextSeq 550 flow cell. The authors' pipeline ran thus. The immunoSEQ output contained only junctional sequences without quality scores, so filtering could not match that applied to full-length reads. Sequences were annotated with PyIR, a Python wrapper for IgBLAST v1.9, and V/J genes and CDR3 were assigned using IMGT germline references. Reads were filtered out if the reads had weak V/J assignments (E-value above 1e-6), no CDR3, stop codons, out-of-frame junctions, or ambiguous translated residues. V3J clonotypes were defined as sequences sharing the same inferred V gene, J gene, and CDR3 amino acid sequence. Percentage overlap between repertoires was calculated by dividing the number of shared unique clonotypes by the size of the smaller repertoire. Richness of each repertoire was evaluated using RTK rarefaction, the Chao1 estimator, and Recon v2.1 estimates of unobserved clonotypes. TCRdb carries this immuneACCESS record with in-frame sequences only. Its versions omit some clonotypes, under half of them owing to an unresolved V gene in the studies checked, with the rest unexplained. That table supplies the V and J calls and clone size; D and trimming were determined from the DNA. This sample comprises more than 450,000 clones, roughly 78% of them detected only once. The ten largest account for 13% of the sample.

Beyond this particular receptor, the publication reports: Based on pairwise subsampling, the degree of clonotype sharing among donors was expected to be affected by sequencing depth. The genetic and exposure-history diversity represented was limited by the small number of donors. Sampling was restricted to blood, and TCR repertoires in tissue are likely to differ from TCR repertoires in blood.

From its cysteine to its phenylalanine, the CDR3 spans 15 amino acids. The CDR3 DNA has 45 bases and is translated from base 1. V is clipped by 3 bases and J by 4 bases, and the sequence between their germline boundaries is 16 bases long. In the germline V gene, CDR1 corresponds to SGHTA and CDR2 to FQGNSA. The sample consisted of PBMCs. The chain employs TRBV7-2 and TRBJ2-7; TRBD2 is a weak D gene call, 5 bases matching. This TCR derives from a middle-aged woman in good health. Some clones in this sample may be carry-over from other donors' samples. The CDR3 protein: CASSLFRGSQYEQYF. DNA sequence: TGTGCCAGCAGCTTGTTTCGAGGGAGTCAATACGAGCAGTACTTC.